Here is one TCR beta chain with its context. The data derive from a study of CD8+ T cells in alopecia areata. Reverse transcribed after extraction, RNA yielded cDNA as the sequencing template. Sequenced by immunoSEQ multiplex PCR; TCRdb stores in-frame clones only, minus some. The sample has some 150,000 clones; roughly 60% are singletons. Germline loops: CDR1 SGHNT, CDR2 YYREEE (reference sequence). This CDR3 has 15 residues. V gave up 7 bases and J gave up 3 bases, with 19 bases separating them. The treatment: oral pan-JAK inhibitor, 5-10 mg twice daily. This sequence originates from a human donor with alopecia areata. The sequencing here drew on CD4+ T cells sorted from blood, taken at approximately week 60, from a patient treated with tofacitinib. This chain links TRBV5-4 with TRBJ1-1; D gene uncertain. The CDR3 nucleotides are TGTGCCAGCGGCCCAGGACCCGCCGGTGACACTGAAGCTTTCTTT. It translates to CASGPGPAGDTEAFF.